One TCR beta chain is described in this entry. After removal of 6 bases from V and 5 bases from J, the junction contained 6 bases not matched to a gene. Germline V CDR1 and CDR2: LNHDA, SQIVND (reference sequence). The length of the CDR3 is 13 residues. Per the study methods: Reference gene primers were amplified, and this amplification served to estimate nucleated cell counts. TCRdb keeps only in-frame clones here, not all; method: immunoSEQ multiplex PCR. D and trimming come from the DNA, and the V and J calls and clone size come from that table. The sample consists of 300,000 to 400,000 clones, roughly 88% of them appearing once. This record comes from a study of blood T cell repertoires in COVID-19. About the research overall: Acute-phase and convalescent COVID-19 samples originated in the United States, Italy and Spain. PBMCs, B-cell-depleted T cells, or T cells were the source of the cDNA or gDNA that made up the material.

Enrolment of Seattle patients took place during active infection, and they were followed longitudinally. The chain combines TRBV19 with TRBJ1-2; 7 nucleotides align to TRBD1. The specimen sequenced was peripheral blood. The TCR comes from a woman aged 25-40 years with COVID-19, enrolled during active disease. CDR3 protein: CASRMQGGYGYTF. The CDR3 coding sequence is TGTGCCAGTAGGATGCAGGGGGGATATGGCTACACCTTC.